These 21 T cell receptor beta chains share one sample of origin, sequenced in a study of beta chain features in type 1 diabetes. Expressed TCRB transcripts were sequenced because the entire RNA isolate underwent reverse transcription. Profiling relied on immunoSEQ multiplex PCR, and the TCRdb table lists in-frame clones only, not all of them. The top ten clones hold about 0.019% of a sample with a few hundred thousand clones, approximately 15% of them seen once. Study-wide results and limits: A moderate, significant TCRB CDR3 shortening appeared in type 1 diabetes across four CD4+ subsets.

Their target antigens are unknown. The material sequenced was naive CD4+ T cells from blood. The receptors shown here come from a man aged 25-45 years with type 1 diabetes.

V usage is TRBV2 and J usage is TRBJ2-1; 8 nucleotides line up with TRBD1. CDR3 length equals 16 residues. V was pared by 4 bases and J by 10 bases, with 15 bases of the junction left unmatched. Germline lookup yields CDR1 SNHLY and CDR2 FYNNEI. CDR3 sequence: CASSVSLNSGGGEQFF. DNA for the CDR3: TGTGCCAGCAGTGTTTCCCTAAATTCAGGGGGCGGGGAGCAGTTCTTC.

This clone has more than one count but fewer than ten. The same CDR3 is also encoded by other DNA sequences in this sample. This chain connects TRBV28 to TRBJ2-3, with 9 bases fitting TRBD1. Germline trimming cut 3 bases from V and 6 bases from J; bases unmatched to any gene: 4. Looked up from germline, CDR1 is MDHEN and CDR2 is SYDVKM. CDR3 size: 14 residues. CDR3 DNA: TGTGCCAGCAGTTTGACAGGGGGGGCGGATACGCAGTATTTT. Translation gives CASSLTGGADTQYF.

The gene calls are TRBV6-1 and TRBJ2-3; D may be TRBD1 (6 bases). This CDR3 is 16 amino acids long. Trimming removed 3 bases from V and 6 bases from J, with 19 bases in between. Germline V gene lookup returns CDR1 MNHNS and CDR2 SASEGT. CDR3 residues: CASSDGTGPPSDTQYF. The CDR3 region has the DNA TGTGCCAGCAGTGATGGAACAGGGCCCCCATCCGATACGCAGTATTTT.

This chain uses TRBV27 with TRBJ2-2; the match to TRBD2 covers 7 bases. Germline V gene data show CDR1 as MNHEY and CDR2 as SMNVEV (reference sequence). J was trimmed by 7 bases and V by 6 bases; bases with no gene match: 5. CDR3 size: 13 residues. The CDR3 here is CASSGRMVGELFF. CDR3 sequence (DNA): TGTGCCAGCAGCGGGAGGATGGTCGGGGAGCTGTTTTTT.

This clone was observed a few times. CDR3 protein: CSVQKGTGSTEAFF. CDR3 bases: TGCAGCGTCCAGAAAGGTACGGGGAGCACTGAAGCTTTCTTT. This chain joins TRBV29-1 and TRBJ1-1; D unresolved. Germline CDR1 and CDR2: SQVTM and ANQGSEA. V shed 6 bases and J shed 4 bases, with 18 bases lying between them. This CDR3 spans 14 amino acids.

This chain joins TRBV6-1 and TRBJ1-5; D is uncertain. CDR1 and CDR2 (germline): MNHNS, SASEGT. This CDR3 is built from 14 residues. The germline V and J ends were trimmed by 5 bases and 4 bases, with 12 bases remaining between them. The CDR3 nucleotides read TGTGCCAGCAGTTTGAGGGATAGGAATCAGCCCCAGCATTTT. This codes for CASSLRDRNQPQHF.

This chain links TRBV18 with TRBJ2-2; tentative D call: TRBD1 (6 bases). V gave up 6 bases and J gave up 3 bases, with 14 bases separating them. The CDR3 sequence is 15 residues long. Per germline, CDR1 KGHSH and CDR2 LQKENI. The CDR3 nucleotides read TGTGCCAGCTCCCCCAGGGGCTACGACACCGGGGAGCTGTTTTTT. This gives the protein CASSPRGYDTGELFF.

This clone was seen a handful of times. Other nucleotide sequences in the sample specify the same CDR3. V is TRBV7-9 and J is TRBJ2-2, with D possibly matching TRBD1 (6 bases). CDR3 length equals 13 residues. Looked up from germline, CDR1 is SEHNR and CDR2 is FQNEAQ (reference sequence). Trimming removed 5 bases from V and 4 bases from J, with 8 bases in between. DNA of the CDR3: TGTGCCAGCAGCCTACAGGGCACCGGGGAGCTGTTTTTT. It specifies CASSLQGTGELFF.

The genes are TRBV14 and TRBJ2-5; tentative D call: TRBD2 (5 bases). The V end lost 4 bases, the J end lost 4 bases, and 19 bases lay between the germline ends. The CDR3 loop spans 16 amino acids. Germline values: CDR1 SGHDN, CDR2 FVKESK. CDR3 nucleotide sequence: TGTGCCAGCAGCCTCCGGAGGCCTTCCGGCGGAGAGACCCAGTACTTC. Amino acids: CASSLRRPSGGETQYF.

This clone was seen a handful of times. The rearrangement uses TRBV6-6 and TRBJ2-7; 9 bases are shared with TRBD1. The CDR3 contains 14 residues. Germline V lookup: CDR1 MNHNY, CDR2 SVGAGI (reference sequence). Unmatched junction bases numbered 7, after V lost 6 bases and J lost 4 bases. DNA for the CDR3: TGTGCCAGCAGGCTCGGGACAGGGTCTTACGAGCAGTACTTC. It codes for CASRLGTGSYEQYF.

The chain couples TRBV4-1 to TRBJ2-5, with 9 bases aligning to TRBD2. This CDR3 spans 15 amino acids. The J segment lost 2 bases and the V segment lost 1 base, leaving 2 bases of the junction unmatched. The germline V gene encodes CDR1 MGHRA and CDR2 YSYEKL. Here the CDR3 reads CASSQVGLAQETQYF. The CDR3 bases are TGCGCCAGCAGCCAAGTCGGACTAGCGCAAGAGACCCAGTACTTC.

The chain recombines TRBV5-1 with TRBJ2-5; a possible D gene is TRBD2 (5 bases). V was cut by 0 bases and J by 5 bases, with 11 bases left in between. The CDR3 is made up of 14 amino acids. Germline CDR1 SGHRS, CDR2 YFSETQ. CDR3 loop: CASSLGTYGETQYF. The CDR3 DNA sequence: TGCGCCAGCAGCTTGGGGACTTACGGGGAGACCCAGTACTTC. The full variable domain, in which reference TRBV5-1 and TRBJ2-5 provide the parts outside the CDR3, is KAGVTQTPRYLIKTRGQQVTLSCSPISGHRSVSWYQQTPGQGLQFLFEYFSETQRNKGNFPGRFSGRQFSNSRSEMNVSTLELGDSALYLCASSLGTYGETQYFGPGTRLLVL.

The chain is built from TRBV7-2 and TRBJ2-5, with D tentatively TRBD2 (6 bases). This CDR3 has 15 residues. V was cut by 5 bases and J by 3 bases, with 16 bases left in between. Germline CDR1 is SGHTA and CDR2 is FQGNSA. The CDR3 loop reads CASSVRGSGEETQYF. In nucleotides, the CDR3 is TGTGCCAGCAGCGTTAGGGGTAGCGGAGAAGAGACCCAGTACTTC. The full variable domain, rest sourced from reference TRBV7-2 and TRBJ2-5, is GAGVSQSPSNKVTEKGKDVELRCDPISGHTALYWYRQSLGQGLEFLIYFQGNSAPDKSGLPSDRFSAERTGGSVSTLTIQRTQQEDSAVYLCASSVRGSGEETQYFGPGTRLLVL.

This clone was counted a few times. This sequence joins TRBV10-3 and TRBJ2-5, with 7 bases lining up with TRBD1. V trimming: 7 bases; J trimming: 1 base; junction bases outside the gene matches: 3. This CDR3 has 13 residues. Per germline, CDR1 ENHRY and CDR2 SYGVKD. The CDR3 here is CAINRQGQETQYF. In DNA form, the CDR3 reads TGTGCCATCAATCGACAGGGCCAAGAGACCCAGTACTTC.

In its sample, this clone was seen a few times. V and J are TRBV18 and TRBJ2-3; 10 nucleotides line up with TRBD2. J gave up 8 bases and V 6 bases, and 11 bases lay outside the gene matches. The CDR3 consists of 15 residues. Germline loops: CDR1 KGHSH, CDR2 LQKENI. CDR3 DNA sequence: TGTGCCAGCTCCCCCACCACTAGCGGGGAGACTACGCAGTATTTT. Translating gives CASSPTTSGETTQYF.

This clone was picked up a small number of times. V is TRBV30 and J is TRBJ1-5; 8 bases line up with TRBD1. The length of the CDR3 is 15 residues. CDR1 and CDR2 from the germline V gene are GTSNPN and SVGIG (reference sequence). V dropped 0 bases and J dropped 4; count of bases not matched to a gene: 5. The CDR3 loop reads CAWSVGQGGNQPQHF. The CDR3 DNA follows: TGTGCCTGGAGTGTAGGACAGGGAGGTAATCAGCCCCAGCATTTT.

The chain employs TRBV5-1 and TRBJ1-4; D possibly corresponds to TRBD1 (5 bases). This CDR3 is built from 16 residues. In germline, CDR1 is SGHRS, CDR2 YFSETQ. V was shortened by 4 bases and J by 7 bases, with 20 bases between the two germline ends. CDR3 amino acids: CASSRQAGTGGEKLFF. The CDR3 bases are TGCGCCAGCAGCCGCCAAGCCGGAACAGGCGGTGAAAAACTGTTTTTT.

In its sample, this clone was seen a few times. This sequence joins TRBV30 and TRBJ1-6; no clear D. The CDR3 has 14 amino acids. Trimming left V 0 bases short and J 9 bases short, with 12 bases between. Germline V lookup: CDR1 GTSNPN, CDR2 SVGIG (reference sequence). For the CDR3, the DNA is TGTGCCTGGAGTGTGAGCAGGTCCAGTTCACCCCTCCACTTT. Amino acid sequence: CAWSVSRSSSPLHF. Combining the CDR3 with reference TRBV30 and TRBJ1-6 gives the whole variable domain SQTIHQWPATLVQPVGSPLSLECTVEGTSNPNLYWYRQAAGRGLQLLFYSVGIGQISSEVPQNLSASRPQDRQFILSSKKLLLSDSGFYLCAWSVSRSSSPLHFGNGTRLTVT.

The V gene is TRBV7-2, the J gene TRBJ1-6, with D tentatively TRBD1 (6 bases). Deletions cut 5 bases from V and 13 bases from J, with 18 bases between. The CDR3 runs 14 residues. The germline CDR1 and CDR2 sequences are SGHTA and FQGNSA. The chain's CDR3 is CASSDGQRTGPLHF. The CDR3 DNA reads as TGTGCCAGCAGCGACGGACAGAGAACAGGTCCCCTCCACTTT.

This clone has only a few counts. The CDR3 reads CAWRSDRSNTEAFF. In DNA, the CDR3 is TGTGCCTGGAGATCGGACAGGAGTAACACTGAAGCTTTCTTT. The J gene is TRBJ1-1, the V gene TRBV30; 7 bases align to TRBD1. This CDR3 is built from 14 residues. V lost 3 bases, J lost 2 bases, and 6 bases stayed unmatched. CDR1 is GTSNPN and CDR2 is SVGIG in the germline V gene (reference sequence).

The sample holds a few counts of this clone. Here the CDR3 reads CASSEIRKQVNQPQHF. CDR3 in DNA: TGTGCCAGCAGTGAGATAAGGAAACAGGTCAATCAGCCCCAGCATTTT. The J gene is TRBJ1-5, the V gene TRBV25-1; the D gene is possibly TRBD1 (5 bases). The V gene lost 3 bases and the J gene lost 3 bases, with 15 bases spanning the gap. The germline V gene encodes CDR1 MGHDK and CDR2 SYGVNS. This CDR3 comprises 16 residues.